This TCR beta chain was captured in a study of blood T cell repertoires in COVID-19. The wider study: COVID-19 samples, acute and convalescent, were from the United States, Italy and Spain. Nucleic acid was either cDNA or gDNA, and it came from T cells, B-cell-depleted T cells, or PBMCs.

In the source study's methods: Reference gene primer amplification gave nucleated cell count estimates. TCRdb's table, derived via immunoSEQ multiplex PCR, lists solely in-frame clones and lacks some. V and J calls and clone size follow that table, whereas D and trimming were derived from the DNA. The sample lists more than 110,000 clones, 70% to 80% occurring once. J gave up 1 base and V 6 bases, and 6 bases lay outside the gene matches. This CDR3 contains 18 residues. From germline, CDR1 is LNHDA and CDR2 SQIVND (reference sequence). The sequenced sample consisted of peripheral blood. The chain uses TRBV19 and TRBJ2-2; 15 nucleotides line up with TRBD2. The TCR was taken from a woman over 75 with active or convalescent COVID-19. The CDR3 loop is CASRRTSGGAWNTGELFF. The CDR3 DNA follows: TGTGCCAGTAGGCGGACTAGCGGGGGGGCCTGGAACACCGGGGAGCTGTTTTTT.